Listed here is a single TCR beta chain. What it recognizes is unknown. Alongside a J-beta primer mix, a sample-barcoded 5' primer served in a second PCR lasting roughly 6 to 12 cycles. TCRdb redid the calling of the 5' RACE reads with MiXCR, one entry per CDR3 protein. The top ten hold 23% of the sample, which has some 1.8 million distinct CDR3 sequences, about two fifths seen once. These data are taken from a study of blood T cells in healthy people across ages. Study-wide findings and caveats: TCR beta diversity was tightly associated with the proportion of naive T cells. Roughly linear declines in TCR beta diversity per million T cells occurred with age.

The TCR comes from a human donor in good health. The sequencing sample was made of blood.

The CDR3 DNA reads as TGTGCCAGCAGCTTGACAGTGTACGACTATGGCTACACCTTC. Translated: CASSLTVYDYGYTF. V is TRBV5-6 and J is TRBJ1-2; D not certain. This CDR3 region has 14 residues. Germline lookup yields CDR1 SGHDT and CDR2 YYEEEE. The V gene lost 1 base and the J gene lost 3 bases, with 10 bases spanning the gap.